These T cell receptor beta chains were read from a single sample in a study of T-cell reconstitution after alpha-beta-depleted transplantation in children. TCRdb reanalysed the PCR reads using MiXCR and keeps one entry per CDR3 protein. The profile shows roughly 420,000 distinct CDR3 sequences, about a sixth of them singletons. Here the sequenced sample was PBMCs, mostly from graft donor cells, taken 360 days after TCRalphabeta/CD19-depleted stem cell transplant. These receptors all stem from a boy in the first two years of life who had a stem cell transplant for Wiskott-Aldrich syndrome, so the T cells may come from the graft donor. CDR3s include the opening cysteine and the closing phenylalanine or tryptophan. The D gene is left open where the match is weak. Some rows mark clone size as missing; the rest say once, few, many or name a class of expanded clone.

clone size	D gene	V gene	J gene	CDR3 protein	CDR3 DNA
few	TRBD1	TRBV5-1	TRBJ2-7	CASSSSGQGTEQYF	TGCGCCAGCAGCTCCTCCGGACAGGGGACCGAGCAGTACTTC
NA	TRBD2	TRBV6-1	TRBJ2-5	CASRAWTSGEETQYF	TGTGCCAGCAGAGCTTGGACTAGCGGGGAGGAGACCCAGTACTTC
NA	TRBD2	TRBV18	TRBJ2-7	CASSPTTAGGSYEQYF	TGTGCCAGCTCACCGACTACAGCGGGGGGCTCCTACGAGCAGTACTTC
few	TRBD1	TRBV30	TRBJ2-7	CAWSADRGTYEQYF	TGTGCCTGGAGTGCCGACAGGGGGACCTACGAGCAGTACTTC
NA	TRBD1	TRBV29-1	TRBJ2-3	CSVGTGVADTQYF	TGCAGCGTTGGGACAGGGGTCGCAGATACGCAGTATTTT
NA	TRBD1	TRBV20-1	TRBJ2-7	CSARDRGRGPSYEQYF	TGCAGTGCTAGAGATAGAGGCAGGGGGCCATCCTACGAGCAGTACTTC
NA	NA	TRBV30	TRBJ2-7	CAWSVGLYEQYF	TGTGCCTGGAGTGTCGGACTTTACGAGCAGTACTTC
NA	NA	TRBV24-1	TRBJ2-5	CATSEPPLALQETQYF	TGTGCCACCAGTGAGCCCCCCCTAGCCCTCCAAGAGACCCAGTACTTC
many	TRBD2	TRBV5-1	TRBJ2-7	CASSAGLAGIYEQYF	TGCGCCAGCAGCGCGGGACTAGCGGGAATCTACGAGCAGTACTTC
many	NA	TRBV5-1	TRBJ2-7	CASSLSVLSTEQYF	TGCGCCAGCAGCTTGAGTGTCTTATCTACGGAGCAGTACTTC
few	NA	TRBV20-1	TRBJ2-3	CSARGETDTQYF	TGCAGTGCTAGAGGGGAGACAGATACGCAGTATTTT
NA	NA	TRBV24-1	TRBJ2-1	CATSGASVPYNEQFF	TGTGCCACCAGTGGGGCTAGCGTCCCCTACAATGAGCAGTTCTTC
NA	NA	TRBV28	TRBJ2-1	CASSFGRLGYNEQFF	TGTGCCAGCAGTTTTGGGCGGCTAGGATACAATGAGCAGTTCTTC
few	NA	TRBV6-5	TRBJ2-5	CASSYGSSGKTQYF	TGTGCCAGCAGTTACGGGAGTTCAGGGAAGACCCAGTACTTC
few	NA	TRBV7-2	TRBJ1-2	CAKANPNYGYTF	TGTGCCAAAGCCAACCCTAACTATGGCTACACCTTC
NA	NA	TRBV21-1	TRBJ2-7	CASSIRGCRDYEQYF	TGTGCCAGCAGCATCCGTGGATGCCGGGACTACGAGCAGTACTTC
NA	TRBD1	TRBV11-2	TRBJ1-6	CASSLVLTGGASQSPLHF	TGTGCCAGCAGCTTAGTTCTAACAGGGGGCGCGAGTCAATCACCCCTCCACTTT
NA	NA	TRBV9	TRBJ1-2	CASSVLHQGDYGYTF	TGTGCCAGCAGCGTACTCCATCAGGGAGACTATGGCTACACCTTC
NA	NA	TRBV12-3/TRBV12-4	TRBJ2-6	CASSFNFASRTAISGANVLTF	TGTGCCAGCAGTTTCAACTTCGCCAGCCGGACAGCAATCTCTGGGGCCAACGTCCTGACTTTC
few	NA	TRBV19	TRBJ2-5	CASSILGYQETQYF	TGTGCCAGTAGTATACTAGGGTACCAAGAGACCCAGTACTTC
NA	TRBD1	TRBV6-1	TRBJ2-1	CASRQQGYYNEQFF	TGTGCCAGCAGGCAACAGGGGTACTACAATGAGCAGTTCTTC
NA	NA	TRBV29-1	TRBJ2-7	CSVGRGTYEQYF	TGCAGCGTTGGAAGGGGAACCTACGAGCAGTACTTC
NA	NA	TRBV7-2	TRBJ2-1	CASSLARRGRYNEQFF	TGTGCCAGCAGCTTAGCAAGGAGGGGGAGGTACAATGAGCAGTTCTTC
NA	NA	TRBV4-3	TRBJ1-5	CASSQFSGGDQPQHF	TGCGCCAGCAGCCAATTTTCGGGGGGGGATCAGCCCCAGCATTTT
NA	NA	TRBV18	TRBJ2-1	CASSPPSVPNEQFF	TGTGCCAGCTCACCACCGTCTGTGCCCAATGAGCAGTTCTTC
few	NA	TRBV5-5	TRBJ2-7	CASSLSPWQSYEQYF	TGTGCCAGCAGCTTATCCCCATGGCAGTCCTACGAGCAGTACTTC
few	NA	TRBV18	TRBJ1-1	CASSPVQAEAFF	TGTGCCAGCTCACCGGTACAGGCTGAAGCTTTCTTT
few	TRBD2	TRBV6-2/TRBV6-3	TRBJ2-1	CASSYLAREAIEQFF	TGTGCCAGCAGTTACTTGGCGCGGGAGGCGATTGAGCAGTTCTTC
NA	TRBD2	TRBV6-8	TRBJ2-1	CASSDRGGRVDNEQFF	TGTGCCAGCAGTGACCGGGGAGGGCGGGTCGACAATGAGCAGTTCTTC
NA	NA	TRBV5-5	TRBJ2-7	CASSSSGTPYEQYF	TGTGCCAGCAGCTCATCCGGGACACCCTACGAGCAGTACTTC
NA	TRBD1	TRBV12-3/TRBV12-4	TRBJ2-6	CASSPRGPASGANVLTF	TGTGCCAGCAGTCCCAGGGGGCCGGCCTCTGGGGCCAACGTCCTGACTTTC
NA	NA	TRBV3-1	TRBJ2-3	CASSRIGATDTQYF	TGTGCCAGCAGCCGTATAGGAGCCACAGATACGCAGTATTTT
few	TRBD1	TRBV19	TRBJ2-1	CASSPRQGWKFF	TGTGCCAGTAGTCCCCGACAGGGTTGGAAGTTCTTC
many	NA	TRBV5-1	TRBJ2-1	CASSLIYPGGANEQFF	TGCGCCAGCAGCTTGATTTACCCCGGTGGAGCCAATGAGCAGTTCTTC
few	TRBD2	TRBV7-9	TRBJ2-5	CASSSVWTRKGETQYF	TGTGCCAGCAGCTCCGTATGGACTAGAAAAGGAGAGACCCAGTACTTC
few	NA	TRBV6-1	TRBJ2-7	CASSAPPGRSYEQYF	TGTGCCAGCAGCGCTCCCCCGGGCCGCTCCTACGAGCAGTACTTC
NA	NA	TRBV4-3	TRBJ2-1	CASSQEYRYNEQFF	TGCGCCAGCAGCCAAGAATACCGCTACAATGAGCAGTTCTTC
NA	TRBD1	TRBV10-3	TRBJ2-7	CAISGGQEYEQYF	TGTGCCATCAGTGGAGGACAGGAATACGAGCAGTACTTC
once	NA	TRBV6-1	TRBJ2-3	CASSWGPTASTDTQYF	TGTGCCAGCTCGTGGGGGCCCACAGCGAGCACAGATACGCAGTATTTT
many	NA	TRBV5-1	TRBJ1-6	CASSIRDPNSPLHF	TGCGCCAGCAGCATCCGGGACCCGAATTCACCCCTCCACTTT
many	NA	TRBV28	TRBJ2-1	CATTLGGGGQFF	TGTGCCACCACCCTCGGAGGGGGCGGGCAGTTCTTC
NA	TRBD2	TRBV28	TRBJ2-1	CASTLASGVYNEQFF	TGTGCCAGCACCCTAGCTAGCGGGGTCTACAATGAGCAGTTCTTC
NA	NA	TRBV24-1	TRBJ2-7	CATSDLHGGSPLYEQYF	TGTGCCACCAGTGATTTGCACGGGGGCTCTCCCCTCTACGAGCAGTACTTC
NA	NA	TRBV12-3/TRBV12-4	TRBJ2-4	CASTSKGGRNIQYF	TGTGCCAGCACCTCAAAGGGAGGCAGAAACATTCAGTACTTC
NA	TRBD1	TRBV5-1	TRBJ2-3	CASSLAGTGPRTQYF	TGCGCCAGCAGCTTGGCCGGGACAGGGCCACGTACGCAGTATTTT
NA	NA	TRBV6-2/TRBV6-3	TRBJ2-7	CASSYSPGLTYEQYF	TGTGCCAGCAGTTACTCCCCGGGCCTTACCTACGAGCAGTACTTC
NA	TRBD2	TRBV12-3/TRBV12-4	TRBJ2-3	CASSPGGARTDTQYF	TGTGCCAGCAGTCCCGGGGGGGCTCGCACAGATACGCAGTATTTT
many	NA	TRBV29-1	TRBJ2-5	CSVDEGWETQYF	TGCAGCGTTGATGAGGGTTGGGAGACCCAGTACTTC
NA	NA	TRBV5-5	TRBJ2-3	CASSFPNRGNTDTQYF	TGTGCCAGCAGCTTCCCTAACAGAGGGAACACAGATACGCAGTATTTT
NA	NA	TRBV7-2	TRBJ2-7	CASSLSWGYSYEQYF	TGTGCCAGCAGCTTATCGTGGGGTTATTCCTACGAGCAGTACTTC
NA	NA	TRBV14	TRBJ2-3	CASSLWIGKTQYF	TGTGCCAGCAGCCTATGGATAGGGAAGACGCAGTATTTT
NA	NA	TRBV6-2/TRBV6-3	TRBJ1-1	CASSAATEAFF	TGTGCCAGCAGTGCGGCGACTGAAGCTTTCTTT
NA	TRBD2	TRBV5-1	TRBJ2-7	CASSLGTSSRSYEQYF	TGCGCCAGCAGCCTCGGGACTAGCTCGAGATCCTACGAGCAGTACTTC
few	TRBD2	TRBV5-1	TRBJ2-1	CASSRGLAGDNEQFF	TGCGCCAGCAGCAGGGGACTAGCGGGAGATAATGAGCAGTTCTTC
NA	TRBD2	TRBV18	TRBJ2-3	CASSPRTSGGEDTQYF	TGTGCCAGCTCACCACGGACTAGCGGGGGGGAAGATACGCAGTATTTT